This T cell receptor beta chain was documented in a study of blood T cells in healthy people across ages. General study findings and limits: Donor CMV status, an unknown factor, possibly confounded changes in expanded clonotypes.

For the second PCR, which ran for roughly 7 to 11 cycles, a sample-barcoded 5' primer and a J-beta primer mix were used. In TCRdb, the 5' RACE reads were re-called with MiXCR into one record per CDR3 protein. The repertoire holds around 1,500,000 distinct CDR3 sequences, 28% seen once, with 6.5% to 8.5% in the top ten. This clonotype was seen ten or more times. The target antigen is unknown. Germline loops: CDR1 SGHRS, CDR2 YFSETQ. The V end was cut by 3 bases, the J end by 2 bases, with 14 bases between. The CDR3 is 15 amino acids. The TCR originated in a woman aged 25-40 years in good health. The sequenced material came from blood. The chain recombines TRBV5-1 with TRBJ2-5; weak D call: TRBD1 (5 bases). CDR3 sequence (DNA): TGCGCCAGCAGCTCCGCTACAGGTGTACAAGAGACCCAGTACTTC. This codes for CASSSATGVQETQYF.